A selection of T cell receptor beta chains follows, all from one sample in a study of beta chain features in type 1 diabetes. The assay was immunoSEQ multiplex PCR, and TCRdb's table has in-frame clones only and misses some. This table holds approximately 100,000 clones, approximately 37% found once. What was sequenced was stem cell memory CD4+ T cells from blood. The receptors stem from a woman aged 18-35 years in good health. Each CDR3 is given with its conserved first and last residue. D genes are given only for firm matches. Clone size appears in some rows only: once, few, many, or a class for an expanded clone.

d_gene	v_gene	abundance	j_gene	CDR3nt	CDR3aa
.	TRBV5-1	.	TRBJ1-1	TGCGCCAGCAGCTTGGAACAGGGTGTCTGGACTGAAGCTTTCTTT	CASSLEQGVWTEAFF
.	TRBV7-9	.	TRBJ2-3	TGTGCCAGCAGCTTAACATGGACGCAGTATTTT	CASSLTWTQYF
TRBD2	TRBV28	.	TRBJ2-5	TGTGCCAGCAGTTCCCAACTCCTAGCGGGTGAGACCCAGTACTTC	CASSSQLLAGETQYF
.	TRBV2	few	TRBJ2-1	TGTGCCAGCAGTGGACGGACCGACAGCATAAGGCAGTTCTTC	CASSGRTDSIRQFF
.	TRBV2	.	TRBJ1-3	TGTGCCACCTCGATAGCCGGAAACACCATATATTTT	CATSIAGNTIYF
.	TRBV5-1	.	TRBJ1-4	TGCGCCAGCAGCCCACAAGCAACTAATGAAAAACTGTTTTTT	CASSPQATNEKLFF
.	TRBV6-5	.	TRBJ2-7	TGTGCCAGCCGCTACTGGGGGGGCGAAGGGGAGCAGTACTTC	CASRYWGGEGEQYF
TRBD1	TRBV30	.	TRBJ1-5	TGTGCCTGGAGTGAAGGGACAGCTAGCAATCAGCCCCAGCATTTT	CAWSEGTASNQPQHF
TRBD1	TRBV18	.	TRBJ1-1	TGTGCCAGCTCACTGACAGGGGGCATGAACACTGAAGCTTTCTTT	CASSLTGGMNTEAFF
TRBD1	TRBV4-1	once	TRBJ2-1	TGCGCCAGCAGCCGCCTCGACAGGGGTTCCTACAATGAGCAGTTCTTC	CASSRLDRGSYNEQFF
TRBD1	TRBV28	.	TRBJ2-7	TGTGCCAGCAGTCTTCCGGGACAGGGCTCCTACGAGCAGTACTTC	CASSLPGQGSYEQYF
.	TRBV29-1	.	TRBJ1-1	TGCAGCGTTACAACAGGGTATTTTGCTGAAGCTTTCTTT	CSVTTGYFAEAFF
.	TRBV7-8	.	TRBJ2-4	TGTGCCAGCAGCTCAACCGGGGGGCAAAACATTCAGTACTTC	CASSSTGGQNIQYF
.	TRBV6-1	few	TRBJ1-1	TGTGCCAGCAGTGGACAGAAGCTTACGAACACTGAAGCTTTCTTT	CASSGQKLTNTEAFF
TRBD1	TRBV2	.	TRBJ1-5	TGTGCCAGCAAAGGGGGCTATCAGCCCCAGCATTTT	CASKGGYQPQHF
TRBD1	TRBV5-1	.	TRBJ1-2	TGCGCCAGCAGCTTGGACGGACAGGGAGATGGCTACACCTTC	CASSLDGQGDGYTF
TRBD2	TRBV7-9	.	TRBJ2-7	TGTGCCAGCAGCCCCTTGGGGCATCGGGGGGACGAGCAGGACTTC	CASSPLGHRGDEQDF
.	TRBV29-1	.	TRBJ1-1	TGCAGCGTTGTATGGCTGGGGGCCGCCACTGAAGCTTTCTTT	CSVVWLGAATEAFF
TRBD1	TRBV2	.	TRBJ2-5	TGTGCCAGCAGAGAGTCGGGACAGCGGATCTTGGAGACCCAGTACTTC	CASRESGQRILETQYF
.	TRBV7-6	.	TRBJ2-1	TGTGCCAGCAGCTCCCCCGGACAGAACAATGAGCAGTTCTTC	CASSSPGQNNEQFF
TRBD1	TRBV30	.	TRBJ2-7	TGTGCCTGGAGTTTACAGGGGGCCTCCTACGAGCAGTACTTC	CAWSLQGASYEQYF
TRBD2	TRBV4-1	once	TRBJ2-7	TGCGCCAGCAGCCAAGGACTAGCGCGGGCCTCCTACGAGCAGTACTTC	CASSQGLARASYEQYF
TRBD1	TRBV4-2	many	TRBJ1-5	TGTGCCAGCAGCCAAGCAGGGGGTGATCAGCCCCAGCATTTT	CASSQAGGDQPQHF
TRBD2	TRBV6-1	.	TRBJ2-1	TGTGCCAGCAGTAAAGATCTAGCGGGAGGCCACAATGAGCAGTTCTTC	CASSKDLAGGHNEQFF
.	TRBV10-3	.	TRBJ1-4	TGTGCCATCAGGAGGGGGACCAGCTCGACAGAAAAACTGTTTTTT	CAIRRGTSSTEKLFF
TRBD1	TRBV4-1	few	TRBJ2-6	TGCGCCAGCAGCCAGGATCCCGTAGGACAGGCCTACTCTGGGGCCAACGTCCTGACTTTC	CASSQDPVGQAYSGANVLTF
.	TRBV15	.	TRBJ1-5	TGTGCCACCAGCAGACTACGACAGGTGAAGGTTCAGCCCCAGCATTTT	CATSRLRQVKVQPQHF
TRBD1	TRBV28	.	TRBJ1-1	TGTGCCAGCAGGGGGACAGGGAACACTGAAGCTTTCTTT	CASRGTGNTEAFF
TRBD1	TRBV28	few	TRBJ2-3	TGTGCCAGCAGACTCCCGGCCCGCTGGACAGGACGCACAGATACGCAGTATTTT	CASRLPARWTGRTDTQYF
.	TRBV5-1	.	TRBJ2-7	TGCGCCAGCAGCTTGTTTTCTAGGGGGTCCACCTACGAGCAGTACTTC	CASSLFSRGSTYEQYF
TRBD2	TRBV19	.	TRBJ2-1	TGTGCCAGTACCGGACTAGCCTACAATGAGCAGTTCTTC	CASTGLAYNEQFF
TRBD1	TRBV28	few	TRBJ2-1	TGTGCCAGCAGCTCGCAGGGGGCATCCTACAATGAGCAGTTCTTC	CASSSQGASYNEQFF
.	TRBV7-8	.	TRBJ2-5	TGTGCCAGCAGCTTGGGGCAGCAAGAGACCCAGTACTTC	CASSLGQQETQYF
.	TRBV5-1	.	TRBJ2-5	TGCGCCAGCAGCGGCGGAAGACAAGAGACCCAGTACTTC	CASSGGRQETQYF
.	TRBV28	.	TRBJ2-1	TGTGCCAGCAGTTTAGGGGCCTCACACTACAATGAGCAGTTCTTC	CASSLGASHYNEQFF
.	TRBV29-1	few	TRBJ1-2	TGCAGCGTTTCGGGGGGCAACTATGGCTACACCTTC	CSVSGGNYGYTF
TRBD1	TRBV10-3	.	TRBJ1-1	TGTGCCATCAGTGAGTTAGGGGGCAGAGACACTGAAGCTTTCTTT	CAISELGGRDTEAFF
.	TRBV29-1	few	TRBJ2-7	TGCAGCGTTGATTCGGGCCCAGGGATGGCCGAGCAGTACTTC	CSVDSGPGMAEQYF
.	TRBV19	few	TRBJ2-7	TGTGCCAGTTCAAGTGGGGGCGGATACGAGCAGTACTTC	CASSSGGGYEQYF
.	TRBV6-6	.	TRBJ1-1	TGTGCCAGCAGGCGCGCGCTGAACACTGAAGCTTTCTTT	CASRRALNTEAFF
TRBD2	TRBV19	.	TRBJ2-1	TGTGCCAGTAGAGGGCAGCGGGGAAACAATGAGCAGTTCTTC	CASRGQRGNNEQFF
TRBD1	TRBV6-5	few	TRBJ1-2	TGTGCCAGCACCTTCAGCTCGGGACAGGGGTCTGGCTACACCTTC	CASTFSSGQGSGYTF
.	TRBV7-9	few	TRBJ2-7	TGTGCCAGCAGCCCCCGGGGGTACGAGCAGTACTTC	CASSPRGYEQYF
TRBD1	TRBV19	.	TRBJ1-5	TGTGCCAGTAGTCCGACAGGGGGGCATCAGCCCCAGCATTTT	CASSPTGGHQPQHF
TRBD2	TRBV2	.	TRBJ2-2	TGTGCCAGCAGTCTTGGACTAGCGGATACCGGGGAGCTGTTTTTT	CASSLGLADTGELFF
TRBD2	TRBV11-2	few	TRBJ2-1	TGTGCCAGCAGCTTAGTAGCGGGGATCTACAATGAGCAGTTCTTC	CASSLVAGIYNEQFF
.	TRBV6-6	few	TRBJ2-7	TGTGCCAGCAGCAACATGTTACAGGGTTGGTCCTACGAGCAGTACTTC	CASSNMLQGWSYEQYF
TRBD1	TRBV18	.	TRBJ1-2	TGTGCCAGCTCACCGGGACAGAAGAGCTACACCTTC	CASSPGQKSYTF